This T cell receptor (beta chain) was profiled in a study of blood T cells in healthy people across ages. Overall study: The capture of about one barcoded beta molecule per two T cells was achieved by template switching.

Trimming took off 0 bases at V and 3 bases at J, with 18 bases between the two ends. Germline CDR1 SGHRS, CDR2 YFSETQ. The CDR3 sequence is 17 residues long. Only one count was recorded for this clonotype. The antigen remains undetermined. Regarding the study as a whole: A roughly linear fall in TCR beta diversity per million T cells was seen with increasing age.

Through a sample-barcoded 5' primer and a J-beta primer mix, a second PCR was run for about 7 to 12 cycles. Each CDR3 protein gets one entry after TCRdb re-called the 5' RACE reads with MiXCR. The repertoire holds 1.2 million to 1.5 million distinct CDR3 sequences, with approximately 59% as singletons. The V gene is TRBV5-1, the J gene TRBJ1-2; a possible D gene is TRBD1 (5 bases). Sequenced input: blood. This TCR derives from a man aged 18 to 30 in good health. CDR3 in amino acids: CASSLGEGSEKDYGYTF. DNA of the CDR3: TGCGCCAGCAGCTTGGGGGAGGGGAGCGAAAAAGACTATGGCTACACCTTC.